This passage covers 27 T cell receptor beta chains from one sample sequenced in a study of blood T cell repertoires in COVID-19. The method was immunoSEQ multiplex PCR; TCRdb's version includes in-frame clones alone and lacks a portion of them. Of over 60,000 clones in the sample, around 91% are singletons; the top ten hold 0.4% to 0.55%. Sample: peripheral blood. The source is a man aged 50 to 59 with COVID-19, enrolled during active disease.

The rearrangement links TRBV29-1 to TRBJ1-5; no firm D call. With 4 bases removed from V and 4 bases from J, the gap between germline ends came to 8 bases. Germline CDR1 and CDR2: SQVTM and ANQGSEA. There are 12 residues in the CDR3. The CDR3 DNA follows: TGCAGCGTTGGAGTCGGGAATCAGCCCCAGCATTTT. Residues: CSVGVGNQPQHF.

The J gene is TRBJ1-2, the V gene TRBV28; TRBD1 matches 8 bases. This CDR3 comprises 18 residues. CDR1 is MDHEN, CDR2 SYDVKM, per germline. V lost 5 bases to trimming and J lost 1 base; unmatched junction nucleotides: 15. CDR3 nucleotides: TGTGCCAGCAGTACCCCTGGCGGCAGGGGGCCCGATAACTATGGCTACACCTTC. It specifies CASSTPGGRGPDNYGYTF.

The rearrangement links TRBV30 to TRBJ1-5; D remains unclear. Germline CDR1 is GTSNPN and CDR2 is SVGIG (reference sequence). Between the trimmed V and J ends, which lost 2 bases and 0 bases, there was a span of 11 bases. The CDR3 totals 15 residues. CDR3 coding DNA: TGTGCCTGGAGTAGCGCGGATTATAGCAATCAGCCCCAGCATTTT. It encodes CAWSSADYSNQPQHF.

J is TRBJ1-5 and V is TRBV15, with no clear D. The germline V gene has CDR1 LNHNV and CDR2 YYDKDF (reference sequence). This CDR3 has 17 amino acids. The germline V and J ends were trimmed by 4 bases and 3 bases, with 19 bases remaining between them. CDR3 sequence (DNA): TGTGCCACCAGCAACCAGTTTATGTACAGTCACAATCAGCCCCAGCATTTT. This encodes CATSNQFMYSHNQPQHF.

The rearrangement joins TRBV6-6 to TRBJ2-7, with TRBD2 matching 8 bases. Trimming cost V 9 bases and J 0 bases; bases outside gene matches: 7. CDR1 is MNHNY and CDR2 is SVGAGI in the germline V gene (reference sequence). CDR3 length: 14 amino acids. Written as DNA, the CDR3 is TGTGCCAGTCGGACCAGCGGGGGCTCCTACGAGCAGTACTTC. Encoded protein: CASRTSGGSYEQYF.

This chain links TRBV28 with TRBJ1-5; D gene uncertain. This CDR3 comprises 14 residues. CDR1 is MDHEN, CDR2 SYDVKM, per germline. The germline V and J ends were trimmed by 7 bases and 4 bases, with 14 bases remaining between them. The CDR3 nucleotides are TGTGCCAGCACTGGCCGGAGGTCTAATCAGCCCCAGCATTTT. Amino acid sequence: CASTGRRSNQPQHF.

The CDR3, as DNA: TGTGCCAGCAGCCCCCTACCGGGGGAGCGGGGGGAAGGGCCCCAGTACTTC. It specifies CASSPLPGERGEGPQYF. The chain is built from TRBV4-2 and TRBJ2-5, with 9 positions matching TRBD2. CDR1 is LGHNA and CDR2 is YNFKEQ in the germline V gene. Trimming removed 4 bases from V and 9 bases from J; junction bases left unmatched: 18. This CDR3 region has 17 residues.

V and J are TRBV5-1 and TRBJ2-7; D uncertain. Between the trimmed V and J ends, which lost 2 bases and 0 bases, there was a span of 9 bases. The CDR3 spans 14 residues. Germline loops: CDR1 SGHRS, CDR2 YFSETQ. As DNA, the CDR3 is TGCGCCAGCAGCTTAAACCCCAGCTCCTACGAGCAGTACTTC. It yields the protein CASSLNPSSYEQYF.

The chain is built from TRBV28 and TRBJ1-2; possible D gene TRBD1, 5 bases. The CDR3 totals 14 residues. The V end was cut by 3 bases, the J end by 4 bases, with 12 bases between. From germline, CDR1 is MDHEN and CDR2 SYDVKM. CDR3: CASSFRGHSYGYTF. CDR3 sequence (DNA): TGTGCCAGCAGTTTTAGAGGACACTCCTATGGCTACACCTTC.

J is TRBJ1-1 and V is TRBV6-5, with a possible D match to TRBD1 (5 bases). The V and J ends lost 7 bases and 0 bases respectively, with 12 bases between them. In germline, CDR1 is MNHEY, CDR2 SVGAGI. The CDR3 has 14 amino acids. The CDR3 sequence: CASTRKGLNTEAFF. CDR3 in DNA: TGTGCCAGCACGAGAAAGGGGCTGAACACTGAAGCTTTCTTT.

This clone was counted a single time. The chain links TRBV5-1 to TRBJ2-4, with D maybe TRBD1 (7 bases). CDR1 and CDR2 (germline): SGHRS, YFSETQ. Trimming removed 4 bases at V and 8 bases at J, with 19 bases between. This CDR3 contains 15 residues. CDR3 residues: CASSPLGGGRDIQYF. Here the CDR3 DNA reads TGCGCCAGCAGCCCCCTAGGAGGGGGCAGGGACATTCAGTACTTC.

V and J are TRBV4-1 and TRBJ2-7, with D perhaps TRBD2 (5 bases). V dropped 0 bases and J dropped 2 bases, with 14 bases sitting between them. Germline CDR1 and CDR2: MGHRA and YSYEKL. The CDR3 runs to 16 residues. The CDR3 nucleotides are TGCGCCAGCAGCCAAGAATTCCCGGGAACTACCTACGAGCAGTACTTC. This encodes CASSQEFPGTTYEQYF.

This chain uses TRBV7-9 with TRBJ2-7; TRBD2 agrees at 9 bases. The V and J ends lost 6 bases and 3 bases, in that order; junction bases with no gene match: 6. CDR3 length: 14 residues. Germline V gene lookup returns CDR1 SEHNR and CDR2 FQNEAQ (reference sequence). For the CDR3, the DNA is TGTGCCAGCAGTCCGCGGGAGGGTGACTACGAGCAGTACTTC. It yields the protein CASSPREGDYEQYF.

The sample holds a few counts of this clone. This chain joins TRBV2 and TRBJ1-3, with a possible D match to TRBD1 (6 bases). The CDR3 loop spans 14 amino acids. CDR1 is SNHLY, CDR2 FYNNEI, per germline. V was trimmed by 4 bases and J by 4 bases, leaving 11 bases between them. The CDR3 nucleotides read TGTGCCAGCAGTGTCGGGGGGCTCGGAAACACCATATATTTT. This gives the protein CASSVGGLGNTIYF.

The chain uses TRBV14 and TRBJ2-2; D may be TRBD2 (5 bases). Germline-derived CDR1 and CDR2 are SGHDN and FVKESK. The CDR3 is 14 residues long. V lost 1 base to trimming and J lost 6 bases, with 9 bases between them. The CDR3 spells CASSQVALAGELFF. CDR3 DNA sequence: TGTGCCAGCAGCCAAGTTGCACTAGCCGGGGAGCTGTTTTTT.

The gene calls are TRBV7-2 and TRBJ1-1, with unresolved D. Germline assignment: CDR1 SGHTA and CDR2 FQGNSA. CDR3 length: 16 amino acids. The ends were cut back, 5 bases at V and 3 bases at J, with 19 bases in the middle. CDR3: CASSPRPASRDTEAFF. CDR3 in DNA: TGTGCCAGCAGCCCACGGCCGGCCTCGAGGGACACTGAAGCTTTCTTT.

The V gene is TRBV11-2, the J gene TRBJ2-3; 11 bases are a match to TRBD2. V lost 5 bases to trimming and J lost 3 bases; unmatched junction nucleotides: 4. CDR3 length: 15 residues. Germline lookup yields CDR1 SGHAT and CDR2 FQNNGV. DNA of the CDR3: TGTGCCAGCAGCCCCCGACTAGCGGGAACAGATACGCAGTATTTT. It translates to CASSPRLAGTDTQYF.

CDR3 sequence: CASSLWDRGTEAFF. The CDR3 DNA sequence: TGCGCCAGCAGCCTATGGGACAGGGGGACTGAAGCTTTCTTT. The chain uses TRBV5-1 and TRBJ1-1, with TRBD1 identical over 11 bases. The CDR3 extends over 14 amino acids. V lost 4 bases, J lost 5 bases, and 4 bases stayed unmatched. Per germline, CDR1 SGHRS and CDR2 YFSETQ.

The rearrangement joins TRBV20-1 to TRBJ2-7; 9 bases fit TRBD2. The CDR3 has 13 amino acids. CDR1 and CDR2 from the germline V gene are DFQATT and SNEGSKA (reference sequence). V shed 3 bases and J 2 bases; nucleotides not matched to a gene: 2. The CDR3 region is CSASLAGAYEQYF. Here the CDR3 DNA reads TGCAGTGCTAGTTTAGCGGGAGCCTACGAGCAGTACTTC.

V gene TRBV7-3 combines with J gene TRBJ2-3; no clear D. Germline V gene sequence: CDR1 SGHTA, CDR2 FQGTGA. V dropped 4 bases and J dropped 1 base, with 12 bases sitting between them. This CDR3 is built from 15 residues. The CDR3, as DNA: TGTGCCAGCAGCTCTTCGGTCGTCGGCACAGATACGCAGTATTTT. Protein: CASSSSVVGTDTQYF.

The chain links TRBV6-5 to TRBJ1-2; possibly TRBD1 for D (5 bases). The CDR3 is 14 residues long. Germline-derived CDR1 and CDR2 are MNHEY and SVGAGI. Trimming cost V 10 bases and J 5 bases, with 20 bases left between them. The CDR3 bases are TGTGCCACCAAAAGGGGCATATCAGAGTATGGCTACACCTTC. Protein: CATKRGISEYGYTF.

This chain links TRBV30 with TRBJ2-5; D is possibly TRBD2 (6 bases). Trimming took off 3 bases at V and 3 bases at J, with 14 bases between the two ends. This CDR3 contains 14 residues. Germline V gene lookup returns CDR1 GTSNPN and CDR2 SVGIG (reference sequence). CDR3 region: CAWSDGTGEETQYF. The CDR3 nucleotides are TGTGCCTGGAGCGACGGGACGGGGGAAGAGACCCAGTACTTC.

The gene calls are TRBV28 and TRBJ1-2; possible D gene TRBD1, 5 bases. Germline V gives CDR1 MDHEN, CDR2 SYDVKM. The CDR3 runs to 13 residues. V was cut by 8 bases and J by 3 bases, with 13 bases left in between. CDR3 in amino acids: CASVRQLDYGYTF. The CDR3, as DNA: TGTGCCAGCGTTCGACAGCTGGACTATGGCTACACCTTC.

The rearrangement uses TRBV5-1 and TRBJ2-3; a possible D gene is TRBD1 (6 bases). This CDR3 has 12 residues. V dropped 4 bases and J dropped 9 bases, with 12 bases sitting between them. CDR1 and CDR2 (germline): SGHRS, YFSETQ. The CDR3: CASSMRGLTQYF. Here the CDR3 DNA reads TGCGCCAGCAGCATGAGGGGGTTAACGCAGTATTTT.

The rearrangement links TRBV6-1 to TRBJ1-5, with a possible D match to TRBD1 (5 bases). V lost 8 bases, J lost 3 bases, and 17 bases lay in between. Per germline, CDR1 MNHNS and CDR2 SASEGT. The CDR3 is 15 amino acids. This chain's CDR3 is CASSGAVVVNQPQHF. CDR3 DNA sequence: TGTGCCAGCTCTGGGGCAGTCGTGGTCAATCAGCCCCAGCATTTT.

The V and J genes are TRBV5-1 and TRBJ1-4; 9 bases match TRBD1. J was trimmed by 7 bases and V by 0 bases; bases with no gene match: 4. CDR3 size: 15 residues. Per the germline V gene, CDR1 is SGHRS and CDR2 is YFSETQ. CDR3 coding DNA: TGCGCCAGCAGCTTGGGGACAGGGGTTCGTGAAAAACTGTTTTTT. Its protein product is CASSLGTGVREKLFF. Combining the CDR3 with reference TRBV5-1 and TRBJ1-4 gives the whole variable domain KAGVTQTPRYLIKTRGQQVTLSCSPISGHRSVSWYQQTPGQGLQFLFEYFSETQRNKGNFPGRFSGRQFSNSRSEMNVSTLELGDSALYLCASSLGTGVREKLFFGSGTQLSVL.

V usage is TRBV12-3 or TRBV12-4 and J usage is TRBJ2-1; tentatively, D is TRBD2 (5 bases). V lost 2 bases and J lost 7, with 9 bases in between. The CDR3 covers 13 residues. CDR3 nucleotides: TGTGCCAGCAGTTTAATAGCGCAGAATGAGCAGTTCTTC. This translates into CASSLIAQNEQFF.